This section outlines one TCR beta chain sequence together with its context. What it recognizes is unknown. Stated time point: week 47, end of study. Doses comprised 300 ug of mutant IDH1 20-mer peptide each, plus topical imiquimod. Tumors from donors were new WHO grade 3 or 4 IDH1-mutant astrocytomas with ATRX loss. The CDR3 extends over 12 amino acids. Germline CDR1 and CDR2: SNHLY and FYNNEI. J lost 7 bases, V lost 6 bases, and 3 bases had no gene match. The sample is drawn from a study of a mutant IDH1 vaccine in newly diagnosed glioma. Turning to the study itself: Investigators started vaccination 4-6 weeks after radiotherapy alone, or with temozolomide cycles. There were approximately 62% males and about 38% females among treated patients, whose mean age was approximately 44 years.

The data were produced by immunoSEQ multiplex PCR, yet TCRdb's version contains in-frame clones alone and is incomplete. The sample has fewer than 70,000 clones; about four fifths are singletons. Study-wide points: Pseudoprogression seemingly bore no relation to changes in top peripheral T cell clonotypes.

The specimen comprised PBMCs, sampled from a glioma patient whose treatment included an IDH1 peptide vaccine. The sequence derives from a man aged 30-40 years with glioma. The rearrangement uses TRBV2 and TRBJ2-1, with 7 nucleotides matching TRBD1. The DNA for the CDR3 is TGTGCCAGCAGCCGACAGGGTAATGAGCAGTTCTTC. Amino acid sequence: CASSRQGNEQFF.